The 14 T cell receptor beta chains presented below share a single source sample, sequenced in a study of blood T cell repertoires in COVID-19. The repertoire was sequenced with immunoSEQ multiplex PCR; TCRdb's copy has only in-frame clones and lacks some. The sample includes 200,000 to 250,000 clones, approximately 82% of them seen just once. The specimen was peripheral blood. Receptors were obtained from a woman in her thirties or forties who had recovered from COVID-19.

The chain carries TRBV9 and TRBJ1-5; D gene ambiguous. V was clipped by 4 bases and J by 3 bases, with 8 bases between them. Germline CDR1 SGDLS, CDR2 YYNGEE. The CDR3 has 13 amino acids. CDR3 sequence (DNA): TGTGCCAGCAGCCCAGATGACAATCAGCCCCAGCATTTT. Translating it yields CASSPDDNQPQHF.

The chain is built from TRBV6-5 and TRBJ2-7; 7 nucleotides match TRBD1. This CDR3 region has 12 residues. V shed 6 bases and J 2 bases; nucleotides not matched to a gene: 1. From germline, CDR1 is MNHEY and CDR2 SVGAGI. As DNA, the CDR3 is TGTGCCAGCAGCGGGACAGCCTACGAGCAGTACTTC. This sequence encodes CASSGTAYEQYF.

The chain has TRBV10-3 and TRBJ1-1; tentatively, D is TRBD1 (5 bases). V was trimmed by 11 bases and J by 3 bases, leaving 10 bases between them. Germline V lookup: CDR1 ENHRY, CDR2 SYGVKD. This CDR3 is built from 11 residues. The CDR3 nucleotides are TGTGCCGCCAGGGTTGACACTGAAGCTTTCTTT. Residues: CAARVDTEAFF.

This clone was observed once. The chain joins TRBV29-1 to TRBJ2-7; 9 bases match TRBD1. Germline V gene sequence: CDR1 SQVTM, CDR2 ANQGSEA. The J segment lost 7 bases and the V segment lost 6 bases, leaving 10 bases of the junction unmatched. The CDR3 contains 13 residues. CDR3 residues: CSVRQGEGREQYF. The CDR3 DNA reads TGCAGCGTAAGACAGGGGGAGGGTCGAGAGCAGTACTTC.

Notes on this clone: Because it lacks the conserved phenylalanine or tryptophan at the end, this CDR3 is likely a read error. The DNA is omitted, as the CDR3 cannot be located on it reliably, and the CDR3 follows TCRdb's listing. This sequence joins TRBV5-7 and TRBJ2-7; TRBD2, as called in the table, went unchecked against the DNA. TRBV5-7 carries the ORF label, with uncertain function. Including both end residues, the CDR3 is 17 amino acids long. CDR3 residues: CASSLSRGASGNPYEFL.

V and J are TRBV5-1 and TRBJ1-5, with D tentatively TRBD1 (5 bases). From germline, CDR1 is SGHRS and CDR2 YFSETQ. The CDR3 covers 12 residues. Trimming pared 2 bases from V and 7 bases from J, leaving 7 bases between. The chain's CDR3 is CASSFGGQPQHF. The CDR3 DNA reads TGCGCCAGCAGCTTTGGGGGGCAGCCCCAGCATTTT.

This clone was recorded only once. The chain uses TRBV27 and TRBJ2-5; D ambiguous. Germline CDR1 is MNHEY and CDR2 is SMNVEV (reference sequence). Trimming shortened V by 3 bases and J by 5 bases, and 10 bases separated the two germline ends. This CDR3 has 13 residues. DNA of the CDR3: TGTGCCAGCAGTTTTTCCCGAGCGGAGACCCAGTACTTC. It codes for CASSFSRAETQYF.

The genes are TRBV19 and TRBJ1-2; no reliable D call. This CDR3 spans 14 amino acids. Per the germline V gene, CDR1 is LNHDA and CDR2 is SQIVND (reference sequence). The V and J ends lost 1 base and 4 bases respectively, with 10 bases between them. The DNA of the CDR3 is TGTGCCAGTAGTATAGTTCCCCCGCGCTATGGCTACACCTTC. Translated: CASSIVPPRYGYTF.

V usage is TRBV11-2 and J usage is TRBJ2-3; a possible D gene is TRBD2 (6 bases). This CDR3 region has 15 residues. CDR1 and CDR2 (germline): SGHAT, FQNNGV. With 0 bases removed from V and 4 bases from J, the gap between germline ends came to 11 bases. This CDR3 reads CASSLDWAGSDTQYF. The CDR3 bases are TGTGCCAGCAGCTTAGACTGGGCGGGGTCAGATACGCAGTATTTT. The whole variable domain, filled in from reference TRBV11-2 and TRBJ2-3, reads EAGVAQSPRYKIIEKRQSVAFWCNPISGHATLYWYQQILGQGPKLLIQFQNNGVVDDSQLPKDRFSAERLKGVDSTLKIQPAKLEDSAVYLCASSLDWAGSDTQYFGPGTRLTVL.

The chain uses TRBV2 and TRBJ2-7; D ambiguous. Looked up from germline, CDR1 is SNHLY and CDR2 is FYNNEI. The V and J ends lost 2 bases and 1 base respectively, with 9 bases between them. The CDR3 is 14 residues long. The chain's CDR3 is CASSEQSESYEQYF. The CDR3 nucleotides are TGTGCCAGCAGTGAACAATCCGAGTCCTACGAGCAGTACTTC.

This rearrangement joins TRBV7-9 to TRBJ2-3, with D possibly matching TRBD1 (6 bases). Germline V gene sequence: CDR1 SEHNR, CDR2 FQNEAQ (reference sequence). V was shortened by 2 bases and J by 2 bases, with 8 bases between the two germline ends. CDR3 length equals 14 residues. The CDR3 reads CASSLSGVTDTQYF. CDR3 DNA: TGTGCCAGCAGCTTATCAGGGGTCACAGATACGCAGTATTTT.

This chain uses TRBV5-1 with TRBJ2-2; 9 nucleotides match TRBD2. Unmatched junction bases numbered 7, after V lost 4 bases and J lost 3 bases. Germline CDR1 SGHRS, CDR2 YFSETQ. The CDR3 extends over 16 amino acids. In DNA, the CDR3 is TGCGCCAGCAGCGCCTATAGCGGGGGAGACACCGGGGAGCTGTTTTTT. Translating it yields CASSAYSGGDTGELFF.

The V gene is TRBV5-1, the J gene TRBJ2-1, with D hard to call. CDR3 length: 11 residues. Germline V gives CDR1 SGHRS, CDR2 YFSETQ. Trimming removed 4 bases from V and 5 bases from J, with 4 bases in between. The CDR3 loop is CASSIDNEQFF. Here the CDR3 DNA reads TGCGCCAGCAGCATAGACAATGAGCAGTTCTTC.

The J gene is TRBJ1-2, the V gene TRBV15; 7 bases line up with TRBD1. V lost 4 bases and J lost 2; bases outside the gene matches: 16. The CDR3 contains 18 residues. CDR1 and CDR2 (germline): LNHNV, YYDKDF (reference sequence). The CDR3 sequence: CATSTETNRDSLNYGYTF. The CDR3 region has the DNA TGTGCCACCAGCACAGAAACTAACCGGGACAGCCTGAACTATGGCTACACCTTC.